This TCR beta chain stems from a study of T cell responses to AZD1222 COVID-19 vaccine. Overall study findings and caveats: The donors showed a predominance of white British ancestry and of females, with possible underestimation of clonal diversity.

Looked up from germline, CDR1 is MNHEY and CDR2 is SVGEGT. J lost 3 bases, V lost 5 bases, and 7 bases had no gene match. This CDR3 has 16 residues. About this clone itself: The antigen remains unidentified.

Doses given second, at about 4 or about 12 weeks, were pooled. The table came from immunoSEQ multiplex PCR; TCRdb's copy has only in-frame clones and leaves some out. The sample yields approximately 150,000 clones, more than 85% seen once. The chain combines TRBV6-2 or TRBV6-3 with TRBJ2-3, with TRBD1 matching 11 bases. Sequencing used peripheral blood, obtained 28 days after the second AZD1222 dose. The sequence came from an adult who received the AZD1222 COVID-19 vaccine. The CDR3 loop reads CASSRTGTGGTDTQYF. CDR3 sequence (DNA): TGTGCCAGCAGTCGCACCGGGACAGGGGGGACAGATACGCAGTATTTT.